These 25 T cell receptor beta chains came from one sample sequenced in a study of shared T cell receptors in the human thymus. Some clones are missing from TCRdb's copy, which holds only in-frame ones; the method was immunoSEQ multiplex PCR. The top ten hold approximately 0.011% of the sample, which has about 660,000 clones, more than 75% seen once. The data also belong to a second study, concerning human thymus T cells.

The sequencing sample was made of thymocytes. The receptors were gathered from a boy under two years old with a congenital heart defect.

For this clone: Other DNA sequences within the sample encode an identical CDR3. The chain is built from TRBV27 and TRBJ2-3; perhaps TRBD2 as D (6 bases). Germline CDR1 reads MNHEY; CDR2 reads SMNVEV (reference sequence). The CDR3 totals 15 residues. V lost 3 bases and J lost 0, with 10 bases in between. The chain's CDR3 is CASSFSGVSTDTQYF. The CDR3 DNA is TGTGCCAGCAGTTTTAGCGGCGTTAGCACAGATACGCAGTATTTT.

The chain links TRBV15 to TRBJ2-1; possibly TRBD1 for D (6 bases). Between the trimmed V and J ends, which lost 2 bases and 0 bases, there was a span of 14 bases. This CDR3 region has 17 residues. CDR1 and CDR2 (germline): LNHNV, YYDKDF (reference sequence). In nucleotides, the CDR3 is TGTGCCACCAGCAGAAATCTAACAGGGTACTCCTACAATGAGCAGTTCTTC. Translation: CATSRNLTGYSYNEQFF.

This sequence joins TRBV4-3 and TRBJ1-5, with no clear D. V lost 0 bases and J lost 7, with 13 bases in between. Germline CDR1 reads LGHNA; CDR2 reads YSLEER. This CDR3 has 15 amino acids. CDR3 in DNA: TGCGCCAGCAGCCAAGACCGGGTACCGAGGCAGCCCCAGCATTTT. Translated, it gives CASSQDRVPRQPQHF.

V gene TRBV30 combines with J gene TRBJ1-2; D is perhaps TRBD1 (5 bases). The CDR3 loop spans 14 amino acids. The germline V and J ends were trimmed by 8 bases and 1 base, with 17 bases remaining between them. Germline assignment: CDR1 GTSNPN and CDR2 SVGIG (reference sequence). The DNA of the CDR3 is TGTGCCCATGATCTGGGGGAGGATAACTATGGCTACACCTTC. As protein: CAHDLGEDNYGYTF.

This rearrangement joins TRBV6-7 to TRBJ2-7, with D unclear. TRBV6-7 is noted as an ORF with a role that remains uncertain. The CDR3 has 16 residues. Trimming removed 2 bases from V and 5 bases from J, with 19 bases in between. The CDR3 region has the DNA TGTGCCAGCAGTTACCCCGACACCCACGCATGCCACGAGCAGTACTTC. This encodes CASSYPDTHACHEQYF.

The chain recombines TRBV11-3 with TRBJ1-4; no firm D call. Germline V gene sequence: CDR1 SGHNT, CDR2 YENEEA. The ends were cut back, 1 base at V and 5 bases at J, with 5 bases in the middle. The CDR3 sequence is 13 residues long. CDR3 sequence reads: CASSLAINEKLFF. CDR3 sequence (DNA): TGTGCCAGCAGCTTAGCTATCAATGAAAAACTGTTTTTT.

The V and J genes are TRBV15 and TRBJ2-1; 12 nucleotides align to TRBD2. J was trimmed by 4 bases and V by 3 bases; bases with no gene match: 4. This CDR3 region has 16 residues. Germline V gives CDR1 LNHNV, CDR2 YYDKDF (reference sequence). The CDR3: CATSRLAGGVYNEQFF. In DNA, the CDR3 is TGTGCCACCAGCAGGCTAGCGGGAGGGGTATACAATGAGCAGTTCTTC.

This sequence joins TRBV2 and TRBJ2-5, with 14 bases fitting TRBD2. Germline CDR1 and CDR2: SNHLY and FYNNEI. This CDR3 contains 18 residues. V gave up 6 bases and J gave up 5 bases; unmatched junction bases: 14. The CDR3 region has the DNA TGTGCCAGCAGCCGAACTAGGGGACTAGCGGGAGAGGAGGAGACCCAGTACTTC. It codes for CASSRTRGLAGEEETQYF.

This chain joins TRBV28 and TRBJ1-5; 7 bases agree with TRBD1. In germline, CDR1 is MDHEN, CDR2 SYDVKM. Unmatched junction bases numbered 11, after V lost 0 bases and J lost 0 bases. This CDR3 spans 19 amino acids. This CDR3 is CASSLCKGQPLDSNQPQHF. The CDR3 DNA follows: TGTGCCAGCAGTTTATGCAAGGGACAGCCCCTTGATAGCAATCAGCCCCAGCATTTT.

This clone occurred once. This sequence joins TRBV28 and TRBJ2-5, with a possible D match to TRBD2 (5 bases). The germline V and J ends were trimmed by 2 bases and 2 bases, with 21 bases remaining between them. CDR1 MDHEN and CDR2 SYDVKM come from the germline V gene. The CDR3 contains 18 residues. The DNA of the CDR3 is TGTGCCAGCAGTTTAGGTCGGAAGCGGACGTCCCTTCAAGAGACCCAGTACTTC. Its protein product is CASSLGRKRTSLQETQYF.

The rearrangement joins TRBV27 to TRBJ1-2; a possible D gene is TRBD1 (6 bases). The CDR3 contains 15 residues. CDR1 is MNHEY and CDR2 is SMNVEV in the germline V gene (reference sequence). Trimming took off 4 bases at V and 6 bases at J, with 18 bases between the two ends. This CDR3 reads CASSSTADSAHGYTF. CDR3 DNA sequence: TGTGCCAGCAGTTCGACCGCGGACAGTGCTCATGGCTACACCTTC.

This rearrangement joins TRBV20-1 to TRBJ2-1; the match to TRBD2 covers 8 bases. Germline-derived CDR1 and CDR2 are DFQATT and SNEGSKA (reference sequence). V lost 7 bases and J lost 9; bases outside the gene matches: 5. The length of the CDR3 is 11 residues. CDR3 region: CSGGGRIEQFF. The CDR3 nucleotides are TGCAGTGGGGGCGGGAGGATTGAGCAGTTCTTC.

As to this clone: At one end, the junction sequence differs from germline, possibly due to a read error. V gene TRBV18 combines with J gene TRBJ2-4, with 10 bases identical to TRBD2. Germline assignment: CDR1 KGHSH and CDR2 LQKENI. The CDR3 has 14 residues. As DNA, the CDR3 is TGTGCCAGCTCACCAGGGGCTCCTAGCGGGAGATGTCACTTC. Residues: CASSPGAPSGRCHF.

The rearrangement links TRBV25-1 to TRBJ1-4; weak D call: TRBD1 (5 bases). V dropped 6 bases and J dropped 5 bases, with 22 bases sitting between them. Germline loops: CDR1 MGHDK, CDR2 SYGVNS. The CDR3 extends over 17 amino acids. The CDR3 region is CASRGGIGGRRNEKLFF. The CDR3 bases are TGTGCCAGCAGGGGGGGTATCGGAGGACGCAGAAATGAAAAACTGTTTTTT.

The chain couples TRBV4-2 to TRBJ2-1; the D is unclear. This CDR3 is built from 14 residues. The V gene lost 0 bases and the J gene lost 6 bases, with 9 bases spanning the gap. Germline CDR1 and CDR2: LGHNA and YNFKEQ. The CDR3 nucleotides are TGTGCCAGCAGCCAAGATCGGAGCGTCAATGAGCAGTTCTTC. Translation gives CASSQDRSVNEQFF.

The chain links TRBV5-1 to TRBJ1-3; TRBD1 agrees at 7 bases. V lost 5 bases to trimming and J lost 4 bases; unmatched junction nucleotides: 9. Germline-derived CDR1 and CDR2 are SGHRS and YFSETQ. CDR3 length: 15 amino acids. DNA of the CDR3: TGCGCCAGCAGGCTTGAAGGGGGCGCGGGAAACACCATATATTTT. This translates into CASRLEGGAGNTIYF.

The V call is TRBV5-1, the J call TRBJ2-7; D possibly corresponds to TRBD1 (5 bases). Trimming cost V 4 bases and J 3 bases, with 14 bases left between them. CDR3 length equals 14 residues. The germline V gene encodes CDR1 SGHRS and CDR2 YFSETQ. The CDR3 DNA follows: TGCGCCAGCAGCCCAACTTCAGACAGCTACGAGCAGTACTTC. Translated: CASSPTSDSYEQYF.

The V and J genes are TRBV5-4 and TRBJ1-2; D might be TRBD1 (5 bases). The ends were cut back, 0 bases at V and 5 bases at J, with 14 bases in the middle. CDR3 size: 15 residues. Germline CDR1 SGHNT, CDR2 YYREEE (reference sequence). CDR3 protein: CASSLVGGTFYGYTF. DNA of the CDR3: TGTGCCAGCAGCTTGGTGGGAGGGACCTTTTATGGCTACACCTTC. Using reference TRBV5-4 and TRBJ1-2 for the parts outside the CDR3, the full variable domain is ETGVTQSPTHLIKTRGQQVTLRCSSQSGHNTVSWYQQALGQGPQFIFQYYREEENGRGNFPPRFSGLQFPNYSSELNVNALELDDSALYLCASSLVGGTFYGYTFGSGTRLTVV.

The chain joins TRBV2 to TRBJ2-7; 8 bases map to TRBD1. The germline V gene encodes CDR1 SNHLY and CDR2 FYNNEI. CDR3 size: 13 residues. The V gene end was trimmed by 6 bases and the J gene end by 1 base; junction bases not matched to a gene: 2. CDR3 coding DNA: TGTGCCAGCAGGACAGGGGTGTCCTACGAGCAGTACTTC. Translating gives CASRTGVSYEQYF.

This chain joins TRBV5-1 and TRBJ1-5; possible D gene TRBD1, 5 bases. Germline V gene sequence: CDR1 SGHRS, CDR2 YFSETQ. This CDR3 has 13 residues. V lost 2 bases to trimming and J lost 7 bases, with 10 bases between them. In nucleotides, the CDR3 is TGCGCCAGCAGCTTAGGGGTGGGGCAGCCCCAGCATTTT. This codes for CASSLGVGQPQHF. Supplemented by reference TRBV5-1 and TRBJ1-5, the full variable domain reads KAGVTQTPRYLIKTRGQQVTLSCSPISGHRSVSWYQQTPGQGLQFLFEYFSETQRNKGNFPGRFSGRQFSNSRSEMNVSTLELGDSALYLCASSLGVGQPQHFGDGTRLSIL.

This chain connects TRBV6-1 to TRBJ2-1; D ambiguous. The CDR3 runs 15 residues. The V end lost 6 bases, the J end lost 6 bases, and 18 bases lay between the germline ends. In germline, CDR1 is MNHNS, CDR2 SASEGT. CDR3 sequence reads: CASRGPLRDINEQFF. In DNA, the CDR3 is TGTGCCAGCAGGGGCCCGTTAAGAGACATCAATGAGCAGTTCTTC.

The V gene is TRBV10-3, the J gene TRBJ2-1, with a tentative D call TRBD2 (5 bases). From germline, CDR1 is ENHRY and CDR2 SYGVKD. Trimming removed 7 bases at V and 2 bases at J, with 15 bases between. This CDR3 has 15 amino acids. In DNA form, the CDR3 reads TGTGCCATCATAAGCGGCCAAACTCCCTACAATGAGCAGTTCTTC. Its translation is CAIISGQTPYNEQFF.

This clone has only a few counts. This chain uses TRBV5-1 with TRBJ1-3; D is uncertain. This CDR3 region has 15 residues. The germline V gene has CDR1 SGHRS and CDR2 YFSETQ. Trimming cost V 1 base and J 0 bases, with 8 bases left between them. The CDR3 loop is CASSLRGHSGNTIYF. The CDR3 DNA follows: TGCGCCAGCAGCTTGCGGGGTCACTCTGGAAACACCATATATTTT.

The chain recombines TRBV29-1 with TRBJ2-1; 7 nucleotides agree with TRBD2. J lost 4 bases, V lost 8 bases, and 8 bases had no gene match. Germline assignment: CDR1 SQVTM and CDR2 ANQGSEA. CDR3 length: 13 residues. The DNA for the CDR3 is TGCAGCCTCTCTAGCGGACCTTACAATGAGCAGTTCTTC. Its protein product is CSLSSGPYNEQFF.

The J gene is TRBJ1-5, the V gene TRBV7-6, with D uncertain. The CDR3 covers 15 residues. Trimming left V 4 bases short and J 3 bases short, with 13 bases between. Germline V lookup: CDR1 SGHVS, CDR2 FNYEAQ. For the CDR3, the DNA is TGTGCCAGCAGCTCCGGGAAGGGAATCAATCAGCCCCAGCATTTT. Translated: CASSSGKGINQPQHF.